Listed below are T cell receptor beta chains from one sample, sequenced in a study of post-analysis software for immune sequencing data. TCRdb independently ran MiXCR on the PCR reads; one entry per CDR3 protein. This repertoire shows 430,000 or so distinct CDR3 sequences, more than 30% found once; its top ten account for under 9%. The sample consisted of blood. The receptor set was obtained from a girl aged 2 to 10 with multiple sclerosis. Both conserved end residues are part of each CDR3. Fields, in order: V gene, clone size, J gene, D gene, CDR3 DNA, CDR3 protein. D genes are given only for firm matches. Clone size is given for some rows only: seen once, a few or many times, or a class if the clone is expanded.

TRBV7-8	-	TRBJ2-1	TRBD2	TGTGCCAGCAGCTTAAGGGAGCGGGGGAGCTCCTACAATGAGCAGTTCTTC	CASSLRERGSSYNEQFF
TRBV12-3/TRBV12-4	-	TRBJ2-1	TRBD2	TGTGCCAGCAGTTTAGTAGGGGGGTTAGCGGGAGGGGTAGACAATGAGCAGTTCTTC	CASSLVGGLAGGVDNEQFF
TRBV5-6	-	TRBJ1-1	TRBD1	TGTGCCAGCAGCCCCGACAGGGTGAGGTTAACTGAAGCTTTCTTT	CASSPDRVRLTEAFF
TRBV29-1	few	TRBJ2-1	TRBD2	TGCAGCGTTGACCGGGAGGGCCTTTCCGATGAGCAGTTCTTC	CSVDREGLSDEQFF
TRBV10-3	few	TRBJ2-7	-	TGTGCCATCAGTGAGTCAATTAGCGACCACGAGCAGTACTTC	CAISESISDHEQYF
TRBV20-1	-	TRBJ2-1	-	TGCAGTGCTAGAGACCCGTGGGGGGCTAGCGTACACAATGAGCAGTTCTTC	CSARDPWGASVHNEQFF
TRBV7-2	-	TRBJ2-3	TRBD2	TGTGCCAGCAGCTTCCTTAGCGGGATATCCTCTAGCACAGATACGCAGTATTTT	CASSFLSGISSSTDTQYF
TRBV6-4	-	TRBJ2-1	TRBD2	TGTGTCAGCAGAGGCCTTGGCGGGAGGGTATACAATGAGCAGTTCTTC	CVSRGLGGRVYNEQFF
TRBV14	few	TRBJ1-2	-	TGTGCCAGCAGCGAGGGACGGTACTATGGCTACACCTTC	CASSEGRYYGYTF
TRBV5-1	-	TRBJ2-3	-	TGCGCCAGCAGCTTCCAGCGGGGCACAGATACGCAGTATTTT	CASSFQRGTDTQYF
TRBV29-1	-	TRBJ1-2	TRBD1	TGCAGCGTTGAAGAGACAGGGAATAACTATGGCTACACCTTC	CSVEETGNNYGYTF
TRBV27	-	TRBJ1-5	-	TGTGCCAGCAGTTTATTACAGGGTCAGCCCCAGCATTTT	CASSLLQGQPQHF
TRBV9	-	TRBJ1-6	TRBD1	TGTGCCAGCAGCGCGGGATCCCCAGGGGGCTCCTATAATTCACCCCTCCACTTT	CASSAGSPGGSYNSPLHF
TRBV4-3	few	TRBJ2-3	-	TGCGCCAGCAGCCAAGATCCGGGAGTTGCTACAGATACGCAGTATTTT	CASSQDPGVATDTQYF
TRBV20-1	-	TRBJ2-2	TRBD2	TGCAGTGCTAGAATTGCGGGAGCCGCATTAACCGGGGAGCTGTTTTTT	CSARIAGAALTGELFF
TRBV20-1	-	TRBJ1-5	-	TGCAGTGCCGTGGACAGTTATCAGCCCCAGCATTTT	CSAVDSYQPQHF
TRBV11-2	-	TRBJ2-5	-	TGTGCCAGCAGCTTAGTTCCCAGATGGGAGACCCAGTACTTC	CASSLVPRWETQYF
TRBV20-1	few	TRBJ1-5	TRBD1	TGCAGTGCTGGCCCCGGGACAGGACCTACGCAGCCCCAGCATTTT	CSAGPGTGPTQPQHF
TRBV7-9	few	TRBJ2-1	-	TGTGCCAGCAGCTTAGCACAGGACAGCTCCTACAATGAGCAGTTCTTC	CASSLAQDSSYNEQFF
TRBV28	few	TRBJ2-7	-	TGTGCCAGCAGTTCCTATGCTCGTGGGGCTGAGGGACAATTAGCCTACGAGCAGTACTTC	CASSSYARGAEGQLAYEQYF
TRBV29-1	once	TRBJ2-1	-	TGCAGCGTGGAAGGCAACGGGGATGAGCAGTTCTTC	CSVEGNGDEQFF
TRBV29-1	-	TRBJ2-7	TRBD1	TGCAGCGTTGTCCTAACCTGGGGACAGATCTCCTACGAGCAGTACTTC	CSVVLTWGQISYEQYF
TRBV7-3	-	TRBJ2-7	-	TGTGCCAGCAGCTTAATCTCCAGGGGCGAGCAGTACTTC	CASSLISRGEQYF
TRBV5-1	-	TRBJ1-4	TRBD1	TGCGCCAGCAGCTTGCGGGACAGGATGGAAAAACTGTTTTTT	CASSLRDRMEKLFF
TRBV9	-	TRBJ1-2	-	TGTGCCAGCAGCGTAGCGGGGGTCGGCTACACCTTC	CASSVAGVGYTF
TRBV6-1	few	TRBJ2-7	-	TGTGCCAGCAGTCGTGGCCAGGAGTACGAGCAGTACTTC	CASSRGQEYEQYF